This T cell receptor (beta chain) was documented in a study of T-cell memory formation after mild COVID-19. Across the study: TCR clusters were mostly donor specific. Study findings and constraints: Contracting clones from day 15 to 85 showed balanced CD4/CD8; later expanders favored CD4+.

Each CDR3 protein is one row after TCRdb ran MiXCR on the 5' RACE reads. The repertoire holds approximately 250,000 distinct CDR3 sequences, with about 16% as singletons. The CDR3 runs 13 residues. Trimming left V 6 bases short and J 4 bases short, with 9 bases between. This clonotype was seen more than once but under ten times. Antigen: not known. Sequencing input: PBMCs or a T cell subset sorted from them (not recorded which). The sequence derives from an adult woman who had mild COVID-19 (a few samples of this study predate the infection). Cell type and time point are not known. The chain is built from TRBV12-3 or TRBV12-4 and TRBJ2-2; D remains unclear. The CDR3 coding sequence is TGTGCCAGCAGCCAAACACTCACCGGGGAGCTGTTTTTT. Amino acid sequence: CASSQTLTGELFF.